This T cell receptor beta chain was obtained from a study of vaccination and CD4 T cells after COVID-19. Study-level results: Among those convalescent, a median 86.3% of reactive clones emerged solely post-vaccination.

The Oncomine TCR Beta short-read assay sequenced DNA from cultured CD4+ T cells. Genomic DNA was taken out of cultured CD4+ T cells by extraction. Using its own MiXCR run on the PCR reads, TCRdb lists one record per CDR3 protein. Of approximately 20,000 distinct CDR3 sequences listed, about 44% were seen once; the top ten hold 4% to 4.5%. Indicated treatment: 10-day PBMC culture with coronavirus spike peptide pools or control peptides (ViraFEST assay). Concerning this clonotype itself: What it binds is unknown.

The sequences come from CD4+ T cells from blood, cultured in vitro, collected before SARS-CoV-2 vaccination. The sequence was collected from a human donor who had recovered from COVID-19.

DNA of the CDR3: TGTGCCAGCAGTCACTCTACCCGGGTAACCTATGGCTACACCTTC. Amino acids: CASSHSTRVTYGYTF. This chain uses TRBV12-3 or TRBV12-4 with TRBJ1-2, with D unresolved. Deletions cut 5 bases from V and 4 bases from J, with 17 bases between. CDR3 length: 15 residues.